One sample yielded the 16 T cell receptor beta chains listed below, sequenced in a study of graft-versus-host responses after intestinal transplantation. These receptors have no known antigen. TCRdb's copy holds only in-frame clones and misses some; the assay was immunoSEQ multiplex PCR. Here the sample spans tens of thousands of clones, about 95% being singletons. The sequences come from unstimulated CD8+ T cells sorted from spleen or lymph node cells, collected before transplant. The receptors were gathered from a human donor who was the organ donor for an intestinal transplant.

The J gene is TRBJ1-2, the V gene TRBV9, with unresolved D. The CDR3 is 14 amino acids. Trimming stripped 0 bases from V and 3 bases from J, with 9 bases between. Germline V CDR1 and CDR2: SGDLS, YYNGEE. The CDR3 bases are TGTGCCAGCAGCGTAGCGTCTGGGGACTATGGCTACACCTTC. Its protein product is CASSVASGDYGYTF.

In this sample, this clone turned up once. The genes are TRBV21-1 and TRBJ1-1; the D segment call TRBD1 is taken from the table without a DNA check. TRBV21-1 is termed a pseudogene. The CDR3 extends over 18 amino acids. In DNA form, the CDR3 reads TGTGCCAGCAGCAAAGTACCAGGGGACGCAGCCATGAACACTGAAGCTTTCTTT. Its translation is CASSKVPGDAAMNTEAFF.

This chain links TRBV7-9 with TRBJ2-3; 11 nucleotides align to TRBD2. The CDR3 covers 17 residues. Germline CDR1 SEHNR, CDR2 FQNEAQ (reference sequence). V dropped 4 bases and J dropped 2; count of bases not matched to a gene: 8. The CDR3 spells CASSSRTSGQFTDTQYF. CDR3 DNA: TGTGCCAGCAGCTCGCGGACTAGCGGGCAGTTCACAGATACGCAGTATTTT.

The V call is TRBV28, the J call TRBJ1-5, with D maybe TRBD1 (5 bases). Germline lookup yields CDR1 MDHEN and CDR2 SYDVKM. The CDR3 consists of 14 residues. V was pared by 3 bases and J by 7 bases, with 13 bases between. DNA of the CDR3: TGTGCCAGCAGTTTCGCGGGGCCGAGGCAGCCCCAGCATTTT. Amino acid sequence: CASSFAGPRQPQHF.

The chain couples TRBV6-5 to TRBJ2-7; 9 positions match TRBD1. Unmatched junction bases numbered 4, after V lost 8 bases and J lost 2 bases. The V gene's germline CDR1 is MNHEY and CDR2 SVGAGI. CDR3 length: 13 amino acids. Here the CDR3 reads CASVGTGPYEQYF. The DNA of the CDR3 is TGTGCCAGCGTGGGGACAGGGCCCTACGAGCAGTACTTC.

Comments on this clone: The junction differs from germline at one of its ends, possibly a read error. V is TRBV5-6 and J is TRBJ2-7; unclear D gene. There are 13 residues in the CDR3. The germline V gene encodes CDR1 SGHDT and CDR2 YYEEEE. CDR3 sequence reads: CATQTRSSYEQCF. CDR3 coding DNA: TGTGCCACCCAGACTCGAAGCTCCTACGAGCAGTGCTTC. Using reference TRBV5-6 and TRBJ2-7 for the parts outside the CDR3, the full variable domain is DAGVTQSPTHLIKTRGQQVTLRCSPKSGHDTVSWYQQALGQGPQFIFQYYEEEERQRGNFPDRFSGHQFPNYSSELNVNALLLGDSALYLCATQTRSSYEQCFGPGTRLTVT.

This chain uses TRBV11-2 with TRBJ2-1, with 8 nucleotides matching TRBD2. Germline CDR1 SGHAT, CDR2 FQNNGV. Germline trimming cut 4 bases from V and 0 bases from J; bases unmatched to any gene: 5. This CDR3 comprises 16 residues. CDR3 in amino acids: CASSYERGHSYNEQFF. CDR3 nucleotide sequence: TGTGCCAGCAGCTACGAGCGGGGGCACTCCTACAATGAGCAGTTCTTC. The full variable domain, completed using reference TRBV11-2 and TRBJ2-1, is EAGVAQSPRYKIIEKRQSVAFWCNPISGHATLYWYQQILGQGPKLLIQFQNNGVVDDSQLPKDRFSAERLKGVDSTLKIQPAKLEDSAVYLCASSYERGHSYNEQFFGPGTRLTVL.

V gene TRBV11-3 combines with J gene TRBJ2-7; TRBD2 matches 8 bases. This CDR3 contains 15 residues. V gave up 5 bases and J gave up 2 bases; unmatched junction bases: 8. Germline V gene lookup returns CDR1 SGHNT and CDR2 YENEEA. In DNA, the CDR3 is TGTGCCAGCAGCCGCGCCGGGGGGGACCCCTACGAGCAGTACTTC. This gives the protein CASSRAGGDPYEQYF.

The CDR3 protein is CAWSVGLYNEQFF. The DNA for the CDR3 is TGTGCCTGGAGTGTTGGACTCTACAATGAGCAGTTCTTC. The chain couples TRBV30 to TRBJ2-1, with a tentative D call TRBD2 (5 bases). Trimming stripped 0 bases from V and 3 bases from J, with 6 bases between. The CDR3 has 13 amino acids. The germline V gene has CDR1 GTSNPN and CDR2 SVGIG (reference sequence). Together with reference TRBV30 and TRBJ2-1, the CDR3 gives the full variable domain: SQTIHQWPATLVQPVGSPLSLECTVEGTSNPNLYWYRQAAGRGLQLLFYSVGIGQISSEVPQNLSASRPQDRQFILSSKKLLLSDSGFYLCAWSVGLYNEQFFGPGTRLTVL.

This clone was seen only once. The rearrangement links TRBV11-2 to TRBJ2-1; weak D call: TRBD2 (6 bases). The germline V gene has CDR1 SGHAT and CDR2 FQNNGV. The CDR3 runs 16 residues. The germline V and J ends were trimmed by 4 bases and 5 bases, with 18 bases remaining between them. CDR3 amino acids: CASSSGVGGTDNEQFF. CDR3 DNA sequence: TGTGCCAGCAGCTCGGGGGTCGGGGGAACGGACAATGAGCAGTTCTTC.

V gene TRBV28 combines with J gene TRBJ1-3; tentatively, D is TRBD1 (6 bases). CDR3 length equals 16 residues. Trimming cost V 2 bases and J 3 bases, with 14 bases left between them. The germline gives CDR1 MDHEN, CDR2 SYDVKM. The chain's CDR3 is CASSLTGLSGGNTIYF. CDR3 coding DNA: TGTGCCAGCAGTTTAACAGGGCTTTCGGGTGGAAACACCATATATTTT.

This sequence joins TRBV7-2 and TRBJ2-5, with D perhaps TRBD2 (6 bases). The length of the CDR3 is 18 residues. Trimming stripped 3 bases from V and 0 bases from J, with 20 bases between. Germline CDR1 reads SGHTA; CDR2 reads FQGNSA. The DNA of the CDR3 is TGTGCCAGCAGCTTGGGAGGTCCCCTAACCGCGTACCAAGAGACCCAGTACTTC. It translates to CASSLGGPLTAYQETQYF.

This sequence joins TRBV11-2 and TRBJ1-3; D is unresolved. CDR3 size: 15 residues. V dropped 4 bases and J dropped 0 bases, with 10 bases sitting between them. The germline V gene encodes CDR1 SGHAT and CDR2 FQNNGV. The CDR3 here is CASSSGRASGNTIYF. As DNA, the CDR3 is TGTGCCAGCAGCTCCGGACGGGCCTCTGGAAACACCATATATTTT.

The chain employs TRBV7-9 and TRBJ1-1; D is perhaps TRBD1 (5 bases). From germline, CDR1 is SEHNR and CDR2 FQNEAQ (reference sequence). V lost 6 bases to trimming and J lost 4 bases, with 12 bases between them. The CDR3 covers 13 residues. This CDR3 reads CASREGPTTEAFF. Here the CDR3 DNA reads TGTGCCAGCAGGGAGGGACCTACCACTGAAGCTTTCTTT. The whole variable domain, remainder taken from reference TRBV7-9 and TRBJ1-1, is DTGVSQNPRHKITKRGQNVTFRCDPISEHNRLYWYRQTLGQGPEFLTYFQNEAQLEKSRLLSDRFSAERPKGSFSTLEIQRTEQGDSAMYLCASREGPTTEAFFGQGTRLTVV.

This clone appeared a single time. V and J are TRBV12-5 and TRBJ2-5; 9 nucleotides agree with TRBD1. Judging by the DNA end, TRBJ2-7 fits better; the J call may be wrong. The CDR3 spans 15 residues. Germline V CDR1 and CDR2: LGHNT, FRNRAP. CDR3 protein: CASGIPGQGSYEQYF. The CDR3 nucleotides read TGTGCTAGTGGAATCCCGGGACAGGGTTCCTACGAGCAGTACTTC.

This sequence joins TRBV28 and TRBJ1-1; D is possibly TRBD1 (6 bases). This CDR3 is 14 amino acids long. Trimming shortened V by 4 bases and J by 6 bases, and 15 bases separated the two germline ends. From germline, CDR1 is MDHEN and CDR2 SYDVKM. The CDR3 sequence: CASSYIGQTSEAFF. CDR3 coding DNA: TGTGCCAGCAGTTATATCGGACAGACTTCTGAAGCTTTCTTT. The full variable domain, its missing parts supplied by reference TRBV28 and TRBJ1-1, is DVKVTQSSRYLVKRTGEKVFLECVQDMDHENMFWYRQDPGLGLRLIYFSYDVKMKEKGDIPEGYSVSREKKERFSLILESASTNQTSMYLCASSYIGQTSEAFFGQGTRLTVV.